The 25 T cell receptor beta chains below were found in one sample sequenced in a study of blood T cell repertoires in COVID-19 (TCRdb year 2020). The library came from the immunoSEQ multiplex PCR assay. Held by TCRdb, this immuneACCESS table contains in-frame sequences only and omits some clones. Under half of the omission traces to an unresolved V gene where checked; the cause of the rest is unknown. The sample table holds around 93,000 clones, of which about 80% were seen once. The top ten constitute roughly 4.1% of the sample. The sequenced sample consisted of peripheral blood. Receptors originate from a man between 60 and 70 years old with acute or convalescent COVID-19.

The sample holds one count of this clone. The chain couples TRBV18 to TRBJ1-2, with 8 bases that match TRBD1. Per germline, CDR1 KGHSH and CDR2 LQKENI. Trimming removed 6 bases from V and 4 bases from J; junction bases left unmatched: 7. This CDR3 is 14 amino acids long. CDR3 nucleotide sequence: TGTGCCAGCTCGCAGGACAGGGTGGGCTATGGCTACACCTTC. Protein: CASSQDRVGYGYTF.

The J gene is TRBJ2-1, the V gene TRBV7-9; possible D gene TRBD2, 6 bases. The CDR3 runs 14 residues. The germline V and J ends were trimmed by 10 bases and 4 bases, with 17 bases remaining between them. Germline assignment: CDR1 SEHNR and CDR2 FQNEAQ (reference sequence). In DNA, the CDR3 is TGTGCCATCCACCGGGAGTCAGGGTACAATGAGCAGTTCTTC. Translating gives CAIHRESGYNEQFF.

The V call is TRBV11-2, the J call TRBJ1-2; TRBD1 is a possible D gene (6 bases). The CDR3 totals 14 residues. Germline V CDR1 and CDR2: SGHAT, FQNNGV. Trimming stripped 0 bases from V and 6 bases from J, with 11 bases between. Here the CDR3 reads CASSLEATGNGYTF. The CDR3 nucleotides are TGTGCCAGCAGCTTAGAAGCCACAGGGAATGGCTACACCTTC.

The rearrangement joins TRBV19 to TRBJ2-1; tentatively, D is TRBD1 (5 bases). V shed 4 bases and J shed 3 bases, with 7 bases lying between them. The CDR3 loop spans 13 amino acids. Germline CDR1 reads LNHDA; CDR2 reads SQIVND (reference sequence). The CDR3 DNA reads as TGTGCCAGTAGTACGACAGTCTACAATGAGCAGTTCTTC. Its translation is CASSTTVYNEQFF.

The CDR3 sequence is CASSLEDYTIYF. The CDR3 DNA reads TGTGCCAGCAGCTTGGAGGACTACACCATATATTTT. This chain connects TRBV5-6 to TRBJ1-3; D gene uncertain. V lost 0 bases to trimming and J lost 8 bases, with 6 bases between them. The germline V gene encodes CDR1 SGHDT and CDR2 YYEEEE. This CDR3 has 12 amino acids.

The V call is TRBV27, the J call TRBJ1-1, with TRBD1 matching over 7 bases. The CDR3 totals 19 residues. V shed 4 bases, J shed 0 bases, and the junction held 17 bases outside the gene matches. The germline V gene encodes CDR1 MNHEY and CDR2 SMNVEV (reference sequence). The CDR3 protein is CASSSATFLGQALNTEAFF. The CDR3 DNA follows: TGTGCCAGCAGTTCGGCCACCTTCCTCGGACAGGCATTGAACACTGAAGCTTTCTTT.

This chain connects TRBV11-2 to TRBJ2-3; D is possibly TRBD1 (6 bases). This CDR3 has 15 residues. Trimming removed 5 bases from V and 4 bases from J, with 16 bases in between. Germline V gene lookup returns CDR1 SGHAT and CDR2 FQNNGV. CDR3 DNA sequence: TGTGCCAGCAGCGCGATAGGACAGAACTCAGATACGCAGTATTTT. It is translated as CASSAIGQNSDTQYF.

The chain links TRBV15 to TRBJ2-2; TRBD2 aligns across 7 bases. J gave up 1 base and V 0 bases, and 8 bases lay outside the gene matches. CDR1 is LNHNV, CDR2 YYDKDF, per germline (reference sequence). This CDR3 spans 18 amino acids. The CDR3 region has the DNA TGTGCCACCAGCAGAGATCCGCGGGAGATGTGGAACACCGGGGAGCTGTTTTTT. As protein: CATSRDPREMWNTGELFF. Using reference TRBV15 and TRBJ2-2 for the parts outside the CDR3, the full variable domain is DAMVIQNPRYQVTQFGKPVTLSCSQTLNHNVMYWYQQKSSQAPKLLFHYYDKDFNNEADTPDNFQSRRPNTSFCFLDIRSPGLGDTAMYLCATSRDPREMWNTGELFFGEGSRLTVL.

V is TRBV11-3 and J is TRBJ2-2, with a weak D call TRBD2 (6 bases). Germline CDR1 reads SGHNT; CDR2 reads YENEEA. This CDR3 is built from 15 residues. Trimming removed 3 bases from V and 4 bases from J, with 12 bases in between. DNA of the CDR3: TGTGCCAGCAGCTTCGTGGTCGGGGGCACCGGGGAGCTGTTTTTT. Translating it yields CASSFVVGGTGELFF. The full variable domain, rest sourced from reference TRBV11-3 and TRBJ2-2, is EAGVVQSPRYKIIEKKQPVAFWCNPISGHNTLYWYLQNLGQGPELLIRYENEEAVDDSQLPKDRFSAERLKGVDSTLKIQPAELGDSAVYLCASSFVVGGTGELFFGEGSRLTVL.

The rearrangement uses TRBV11-3 and TRBJ2-7; 7 nucleotides agree with TRBD1. Looked up from germline, CDR1 is SGHNT and CDR2 is YENEEA. The CDR3 contains 13 residues. Trimming at V came to 5 bases and at J to 4 bases, leaving 5 bases not matched to a gene. CDR3 in DNA: TGTGCCAGCAGCACCTCGACAGGGTACGAGCAGTACTTC. Translating it yields CASSTSTGYEQYF. The full variable domain, completed using reference TRBV11-3 and TRBJ2-7, is EAGVVQSPRYKIIEKKQPVAFWCNPISGHNTLYWYLQNLGQGPELLIRYENEEAVDDSQLPKDRFSAERLKGVDSTLKIQPAELGDSAVYLCASSTSTGYEQYFGPGTRLTVT.

This chain links TRBV3-1 (or the pseudogene TRBV3-2) with TRBJ2-1; 9 bases agree with TRBD1. This CDR3 spans 17 amino acids. CDR1 and CDR2 from the germline V gene are LGHDT and YNNKEL (reference sequence). Unmatched junction bases numbered 10, after V lost 0 bases and J lost 7 bases. The CDR3 DNA follows: TGTGCCAGCAGCCAAGATAGGAGGACAGGGGCGAGGAATGAGCAGTTCTTC. Its translation is CASSQDRRTGARNEQFF.

This clone came up a few times. The V and J genes are TRBV9 and TRBJ2-3; D uncertain. The CDR3 is made up of 14 amino acids. Germline V gives CDR1 SGDLS, CDR2 YYNGEE. V dropped 4 bases and J dropped 0 bases, with 9 bases sitting between them. CDR3 region: CASSQALSTDTQYF. The CDR3 bases are TGTGCCAGCAGCCAAGCCCTAAGCACAGATACGCAGTATTTT. The entire variable domain, with the rest obtained from reference TRBV9 and TRBJ2-3, is as follows: DSGVTQTPKHLITATGQRVTLRCSPRSGDLSVYWYQQSLDQGLQFLIQYYNGEERAKGNILERFSAQQFPDLHSELNLSSLELGDSALYFCASSQALSTDTQYFGPGTRLTVL.

This sequence joins TRBV6-1 and TRBJ2-1; possible D gene TRBD1, 5 bases. CDR1 is MNHNS, CDR2 SASEGT, per germline. There are 17 residues in the CDR3. V was cut by 3 bases and J by 4 bases, with 19 bases left in between. For the CDR3, the DNA is TGTGCCAGCAGTGAGTTGGCAGGGTCCATATATTACAATGAGCAGTTCTTC. It specifies CASSELAGSIYYNEQFF.

This rearrangement joins TRBV30 to TRBJ2-2; TRBD1 matches at 8 bases. The germline V gene has CDR1 GTSNPN and CDR2 SVGIG (reference sequence). This CDR3 has 15 amino acids. The V and J ends lost 1 base and 2 bases, in that order; junction bases with no gene match: 3. The CDR3 DNA sequence: TGTGCCTGGAGTGGGGACAGGACAAACACCGGGGAGCTGTTTTTT. Translating it yields CAWSGDRTNTGELFF.

The rearrangement links TRBV19 to TRBJ2-2, with a weak D call TRBD1 (6 bases). V was cut by 5 bases and J by 5 bases, with 15 bases left in between. The CDR3 is made up of 15 amino acids. Germline V lookup: CDR1 LNHDA, CDR2 SQIVND (reference sequence). Here the CDR3 DNA reads TGTGCCAGTAGTGGCGGGTCAGGGGAAACCGGGGAGCTGTTTTTT. This codes for CASSGGSGETGELFF.

The chain has TRBV5-1 and TRBJ2-5; 7 bases map to TRBD1. The germline gives CDR1 SGHRS, CDR2 YFSETQ. This CDR3 is built from 14 residues. The V and J ends lost 0 bases and 4 bases, in that order; junction bases with no gene match: 3. The DNA for the CDR3 is TGCGCCAGCAGCTTGGCCGGGACAGCAGAGACCCAGTACTTC. This encodes CASSLAGTAETQYF.

This clone appeared a single time. The V gene is TRBV4-1, the J gene TRBJ1-5, with D hard to call. Germline assignment: CDR1 MGHRA and CDR2 YSYEKL. Trimming pared 0 bases from V and 4 bases from J, leaving 7 bases between. CDR3 length equals 14 residues. Here the CDR3 reads CASSQEGGNQPQHF. DNA of the CDR3: TGCGCCAGCAGCCAAGAAGGAGGGAATCAGCCCCAGCATTTT.

V gene TRBV27 combines with J gene TRBJ2-2; D is unclear. V lost 3 bases to trimming and J lost 5 bases, with 7 bases between them. CDR3 size: 13 residues. Germline lookup yields CDR1 MNHEY and CDR2 SMNVEV (reference sequence). The CDR3 sequence: CASSLPTTGELFF. DNA for the CDR3: TGTGCCAGCAGTTTGCCAACTACCGGGGAGCTGTTTTTT.

The chain is built from TRBV4-3 and TRBJ2-6, with D tentatively TRBD1 (6 bases). Germline CDR1 is LGHNA and CDR2 is YSLEER. The CDR3 has 19 residues. The ends were cut back, 2 bases at V and 1 base at J, with 18 bases in the middle. In nucleotides, the CDR3 is TGCGCCAGCAGCCAACAGGGGCAGGGTCTAGGATCTGGGGCCAACGTCCTGACTTTC. Translating it yields CASSQQGQGLGSGANVLTF.

The gene calls are TRBV11-1 and TRBJ1-1; no definite D call. The CDR3 runs 14 residues. Germline-derived CDR1 and CDR2 are SGHAT and FQDESV (reference sequence). V was cut by 7 bases and J by 8 bases, with 20 bases left in between. The CDR3 reads CASNPDTTIEEAFF. CDR3 sequence (DNA): TGTGCCAGCAACCCCGACACCACCATTGAAGAAGCTTTCTTT.

This rearrangement joins TRBV6-5 to TRBJ1-4; 10 bases line up with TRBD1. The CDR3 loop spans 14 amino acids. Trimming took 5 bases from V and 6 from J; bases not matched to a gene: 3. CDR1 MNHEY and CDR2 SVGAGI come from the germline V gene. The CDR3 protein is CASSRGTGDEKLFF. CDR3 coding DNA: TGTGCCAGCAGTCGCGGGACAGGGGATGAAAAACTGTTTTTT.

The CDR3 bases are TGTGCCAGCAGTTCTACCCCAGAGGATGAGCAGTTCTTC. Amino acids: CASSSTPEDEQFF. The chain uses TRBV6-5 and TRBJ2-1, with D unclear. Trimming took off 4 bases at V and 8 bases at J, with 12 bases between the two ends. The CDR3 totals 13 residues. CDR1 and CDR2 from the germline V gene are MNHEY and SVGAGI.

The genes are TRBV10-3 and TRBJ2-1; 11 bases agree with TRBD2. From germline, CDR1 is ENHRY and CDR2 SYGVKD. The CDR3 contains 15 residues. Trimming took 6 bases from V and 6 from J; bases not matched to a gene: 7. The CDR3 DNA reads TGTGCCATCAGCCAGACTAGCGGGGTAGTCAATGAGCAGTTCTTC. Translating it yields CAISQTSGVVNEQFF.

This clone came up a few times. The CDR3 DNA reads as TGTGCCAGCAGCTCCCAATACAGGGGGAGGAATGAGCAGTTCTTC. Translating gives CASSSQYRGRNEQFF. The chain employs TRBV7-9 and TRBJ2-1; TRBD1 agrees at 8 bases. The length of the CDR3 is 15 residues. V lost 4 bases, J lost 7 bases, and 9 bases stayed unmatched. Germline lookup yields CDR1 SEHNR and CDR2 FQNEAQ (reference sequence).

V usage is TRBV7-8 and J usage is TRBJ1-5; D perhaps matches TRBD1 (6 bases). Trimming stripped 5 bases from V and 6 bases from J, with 14 bases between. This CDR3 is 14 amino acids long. Germline V CDR1 and CDR2: SGHVS, FQNEAQ. The CDR3 region is CASSAGQTTQPQHF. CDR3 in DNA: TGTGCCAGCAGCGCCGGACAGACAACTCAGCCCCAGCATTTT.